This T cell receptor beta chain originates from a study of CD8 T cells in Susac syndrome. Notes on the study in general: The relatively small number of individuals in the TCR sequencing and HLA analysis was acknowledged by the study.

Reverse transcription of roughly 0.5 to 1 ug RNA used random hexamers. An immunoSEQ multiplex PCR amplified TCR beta CDR3 over 54 Vbeta and 13 Jbeta. MiXCR, applied by TCRdb to the immunoSEQ multiplex PCR reads, yields one record per CDR3 protein. The data show around 170,000 distinct CDR3 sequences, with approximately 94% seen just once and 0.09% to 0.1% held by the top ten. A word on this clonotype: The antigen is not known.

CDR3 length: 14 residues. V lost 1 base, J lost 5 bases, and 1 base stayed unmatched. The germline V gene encodes CDR1 LNHNV and CDR2 YYDKDF (reference sequence). The receptor's source is a human donor with Susac syndrome. Sequencing was performed on CD4+ T cells from PBMCs. The chain recombines TRBV15 with TRBJ1-5, with TRBD1 matching 8 bases. For the CDR3, the DNA is TGTGCCACCAGCAGAGTGACAGGGGATCAGCCCCAGCATTTT. As protein: CATSRVTGDQPQHF.